This T cell receptor (beta chain) was obtained from a study of human thymus T cells. Resections from corrective heart surgery provided thymus tissue. All donors were healthy Finnish infants who were undergoing corrective surgery to treat congenital heart defects. Using immunoSEQ multiplex PCR, the repertoire was profiled, and TCRdb retains in-frame clones only, with some absent. The sample lists about 130,000 clones, around 94% occurring once. The CDR3 contains 13 residues. The V gene lost 2 bases and the J gene lost 0 bases, with 2 bases spanning the gap. Per the germline V gene, CDR1 is ENHRY and CDR2 is SYGVKD.

The source material was thymus tissue. The rearrangement uses TRBV10-3 and TRBJ1-3; the D is unclear. The TCR was taken from a boy in the first two years of life with a congenital heart defect but otherwise immunologically healthy. The CDR3 DNA is TGTGCCATCAGTGAGGACTCTGGAAACACCATATATTTT. It is translated as CAISEDSGNTIYF.